This T cell receptor (beta chain) was captured in a study of blood T cells in healthy people across ages. Overall study context: About one barcoded TCR beta cDNA was captured per two T cells.

This clonotype has more than one count but fewer than ten. Together with a sample-barcoded 5' primer, a J-beta primer mix was included in a second PCR lasting roughly 6 to 12 cycles. TCRdb recomputed calls from the 5' RACE reads with MiXCR, one row per CDR3 protein. Of some 700,000 distinct CDR3 sequences in the sample, roughly two fifths were seen once. This sequence was found in a woman aged 60-75 years in good health. The sequencing input was blood.

In nucleotides, the CDR3 is TGCAGTGCACCGACTAGCGGGCGCACAGATACGCAGTATTTT. Its protein is CSAPTSGRTDTQYF. The genes are TRBV20-1 and TRBJ2-3; 10 nucleotides line up with TRBD2. V shed 6 bases, J shed 1 base, and the junction held 4 bases outside the gene matches. The CDR3 is made up of 14 amino acids. Germline CDR1 is DFQATT and CDR2 is SNEGSKA (reference sequence).